This TCR beta chain stems from a study of low-dose radiotherapy and immunotherapy resistance in tumors. Background on the study: The treatment that patients received was intravenous nivolumab 240 mg every two weeks plus ipilimumab 1 mg/kg every six weeks.

This clonotype was seen just once. Documented time point: after trial treatment. The treatment denotes: LDRT plus nivolumab, ipilimumab, low-dose cyclophosphamide and aspirin (RACIN trial). Qualifying patients carried advanced solid tumors devoid of tumor-infiltrating lymphocytes. CDR1 and CDR2 from the germline V gene are MGHRA and YSYEKL. Trimming removed 6 bases from V and 4 bases from J, with 18 bases in between. The CDR3 consists of 16 residues. The authors ran around 22 PCR cycles to amplify TCRs with a constant-region primer and V-primer adapter. In vitro transcription amplified the mRNA that had been isolated. Using its own MiXCR run on the reads, TCRdb lists one record per CDR3 protein. Among 50,000 or so distinct CDR3 sequences listed, approximately 35% were seen once.

The chain couples TRBV4-1 to TRBJ1-4; possibly TRBD1 for D (5 bases). This sample comprised PBMCs, obtained after low-dose radiotherapy plus immunotherapy. The sequence was obtained from a male donor with rectosigmoid adenocarcinoma. CDR3 residues: CASRHGRGGDNEKLFF. The CDR3 DNA reads as TGCGCCAGCAGACACGGTCGCGGGGGGGATAATGAAAAACTGTTTTTT.